The T cell receptor beta chain under discussion was sequenced for a study of blood T cells in healthy people across ages. Healthy Caucasian individuals from Russia aged 6 to 90 were enrolled as donors. The draw of peripheral blood yielded around 9.6 milliliters from each donor. Together with a sample-barcoded 5' primer, a J-beta primer mix was included in a second PCR lasting about 6 to 11 cycles. Each cDNA molecule, via a template-switch adaptor with 12 random nucleotides, was tagged. Each sample yielded at least 3 million CDR3-containing paired-end reads. MiXCR was run by TCRdb on the 5' RACE reads, yielding one entry per CDR3 protein. Found here are around 1,600,000 distinct CDR3 sequences, about 45% of them singletons; the top ten hold under 5%. This clonotype was recorded a few times. V was pared by 3 bases and J by 9 bases, with 11 bases between. CDR3 size: 13 residues. Germline values: CDR1 KGHSH, CDR2 LQKENI.

This sequence originates from a woman younger than 35 in good health. This chain joins TRBV18 and TRBJ1-4; D remains ambiguous. The specimen was blood. For the CDR3, the DNA is TGTGCCAGCTCACCTTCGGAACGGAAAAAACTGTTTTTT. It encodes CASSPSERKKLFF.